This TCR beta chain was identified in a study of neurological immune-mediated disorders. The cDNA was produced through 5'RACE with 10-nucleotide random UMIs. Using its own MiXCR run on the 5' RACE reads, TCRdb lists one record per CDR3 protein. The table records more than 25,000 distinct CDR3 sequences, about 3.8% of them present only once. Germline CDR1 and CDR2: LGHDT and YNNKEL (reference sequence). The CDR3 loop spans 12 amino acids. Trimming stripped 0 bases from V and 7 bases from J, with 6 bases between. This clonotype was detected ten times or more. The V call is TRBV3-1, the J call TRBJ1-1; D not certain. This receptor was obtained from a woman between 35 and 50 years old in good health. The sequenced sample consisted of CD4+ T cells from blood. The CDR3 reads CASSQDLGEAFF. The CDR3 DNA sequence: TGTGCCAGCAGCCAAGATCTCGGTGAAGCTTTCTTT.